This TCR beta chain originates from a study of early T cells in non-severe SARS-CoV-2 infection. This clonotype was observed many times. The J segment lost 6 bases and the V segment lost 6 bases, leaving 2 bases of the junction unmatched. The CDR3 length is 12 residues. CDR1 LNHDA and CDR2 SQIVND come from the germline V gene (reference sequence). Attached unique molecular identifiers marked individual cDNA molecules. TCRdb used MiXCR to reprocess the 5' RACE reads, holding one entry per CDR3 protein. The sample holds tens of thousands of distinct CDR3 sequences, around 4.6% seen once. This rearrangement joins TRBV19 to TRBJ2-7, with TRBD1 identical over 10 bases. Material for sequencing was whole blood. This TCR came from an adult who was a healthcare worker with PCR-confirmed SARS-CoV-2 infection or an uninfected control (not recorded which). CDR3 coding DNA: TGTGCCAGTAGCGGACAGGGGGGCGAGCAGTACTTC. This translates into CASSGQGGEQYF.